What follows are 25 T cell receptor beta chains derived from one specimen sequenced in a study of blood T cell repertoires in COVID-19. Libraries were prepared by immunoSEQ multiplex PCR; TCRdb keeps only in-frame clonotypes and omits some of them. Of roughly 65,000 clones listed, 60% to 85% are singletons. Sequenced: peripheral blood. All receptors come from a human donor in a cohort sampled during active COVID-19.

J is TRBJ2-5 and V is TRBV9; TRBD2 might be the D (5 bases). V was pared by 2 bases and J by 0 bases, with 14 bases between. CDR1 and CDR2 from the germline V gene are SGDLS and YYNGEE. The CDR3 consists of 16 residues. The CDR3 DNA follows: TGTGCCAGCAGCGTTAGGCCGTCGGGATACCAAGAGACCCAGTACTTC. Residues: CASSVRPSGYQETQYF. Full variable domain (rest looked up from reference TRBV9 and TRBJ2-5): DSGVTQTPKHLITATGQRVTLRCSPRSGDLSVYWYQQSLDQGLQFLIQYYNGEERAKGNILERFSAQQFPDLHSELNLSSLELGDSALYFCASSVRPSGYQETQYFGPGTRLLVL.

The chain links TRBV3-1 (or the pseudogene TRBV3-2) to TRBJ2-7; the D gene is possibly TRBD2 (7 bases). This CDR3 region has 15 residues. V was shortened by 4 bases and J by 0 bases, with 13 bases between the two germline ends. CDR1 and CDR2 from the germline V gene are LGHDT and YNNKEL (reference sequence). The CDR3 region is CASSPRGGGSYEQYF. The DNA of the CDR3 is TGTGCCAGCAGCCCTAGGGGGGGAGGCTCCTACGAGCAGTACTTC.

The V call is TRBV29-1, the J call TRBJ1-1; 10 bases are shared with TRBD1. The CDR3 has 13 residues. Looked up from germline, CDR1 is SQVTM and CDR2 is ANQGSEA. Trimming cost V 7 bases and J 4 bases; bases outside gene matches: 6. Here the CDR3 DNA reads TGCAGCGCCGACAGGGGGCGAGGCACTGAAGCTTTCTTT. It encodes CSADRGRGTEAFF.

The CDR3 region has the DNA TGTGCCAGCAGCGGGAGGGCCTACAATGAGCAGTTCTTC. Encoded protein: CASSGRAYNEQFF. The V and J genes are TRBV7-9 and TRBJ2-1; 7 nucleotides agree with TRBD2. Germline loops: CDR1 SEHNR, CDR2 FQNEAQ (reference sequence). With V trimmed by 5 bases and J by 2 bases, 0 bases remained unmatched. The CDR3 spans 13 residues.

The chain couples TRBV28 to TRBJ1-5; tentative D call: TRBD1 (5 bases). Trimming took off 3 bases at V and 0 bases at J, with 9 bases between the two ends. There are 15 residues in the CDR3. The germline gives CDR1 MDHEN, CDR2 SYDVKM. The CDR3 coding sequence is TGTGCCAGCAGTTTTCGGGGGGGTAGCAATCAGCCCCAGCATTTT. Protein: CASSFRGGSNQPQHF. The full variable domain, rest sourced from reference TRBV28 and TRBJ1-5, is DVKVTQSSRYLVKRTGEKVFLECVQDMDHENMFWYRQDPGLGLRLIYFSYDVKMKEKGDIPEGYSVSREKKERFSLILESASTNQTSMYLCASSFRGGSNQPQHFGDGTRLSIL.

This clone has a single count. V and J are TRBV19 and TRBJ2-7; D ambiguous. The CDR3 totals 16 residues. CDR1 is LNHDA and CDR2 is SQIVND in the germline V gene (reference sequence). The V and J ends lost 4 bases and 5 bases respectively, with 21 bases between them. The CDR3 region is CASSNKVAYARDEQYF. In nucleotides, the CDR3 is TGTGCCAGTAGTAATAAGGTAGCTTATGCACGGGACGAGCAGTACTTC. The whole variable domain, remainder taken from reference TRBV19 and TRBJ2-7, is DGGITQSPKYLFRKEGQNVTLSCEQNLNHDAMYWYRQDPGQGLRLIYYSQIVNDFQKGDIAEGYSVSREKKESFPLTVTSAQKNPTAFYLCASSNKVAYARDEQYFGPGTRLTVT.

This chain links TRBV24-1 with TRBJ2-3; unclear D gene. This CDR3 is built from 12 residues. Germline V gene sequence: CDR1 KGHDR, CDR2 SFDVKD. V was cut by 5 bases and J by 1 base, with 3 bases left in between. The CDR3 protein is CATSAGTDTQYF. As DNA, the CDR3 is TGTGCCACCAGTGCAGGCACAGATACGCAGTATTTT.

The chain has TRBV7-2 and TRBJ2-7; maybe TRBD1 (5 bases). This CDR3 is 13 amino acids long. V was trimmed by 5 bases and J by 6 bases, leaving 14 bases between them. Germline assignment: CDR1 SGHTA and CDR2 FQGNSA. In DNA form, the CDR3 reads TGTGCCAGCAGCCCGGACAACCTGGGCGAGCAGTACTTC. Amino acid sequence: CASSPDNLGEQYF.

This chain joins TRBV6-6 and TRBJ1-2; 8 nucleotides align to TRBD1. CDR1 and CDR2 (germline): MNHNY, SVGAGI (reference sequence). Trimming cost V 2 bases and J 3 bases; bases outside gene matches: 5. CDR3 size: 15 residues. The CDR3 loop is CASSYLQGAHYGYTF. In DNA, the CDR3 is TGTGCCAGCAGTTACCTCCAGGGGGCCCACTATGGCTACACCTTC.

This chain joins TRBV14 and TRBJ2-1; 11 positions agree with TRBD2. The CDR3 runs to 16 residues. Germline CDR1 and CDR2: SGHDN and FVKESK. Trimming cost V 1 base and J 7 bases; bases outside gene matches: 6. The CDR3 nucleotides are TGTGCCAGCAGCCAAGGTAGCGGGAGGGCCGGGAATGAGCAGTTCTTC. It yields the protein CASSQGSGRAGNEQFF. Full variable domain (rest looked up from reference TRBV14 and TRBJ2-1): EAGVTQFPSHSVIEKGQTVTLRCDPISGHDNLYWYRRVMGKEIKFLLHFVKESKQDESGMPNNRFLAERTGGTYSTLKVQPAELEDSGVYFCASSQGSGRAGNEQFFGPGTRLTVL.

The chain is built from TRBV7-2 and TRBJ2-1; TRBD2 aligns across 7 bases. Germline V gene data show CDR1 as SGHTA and CDR2 as FQGNSA. The V gene end was trimmed by 6 bases and the J gene end by 10 bases; junction bases not matched to a gene: 18. The CDR3 has 16 amino acids. CDR3 in amino acids: CASSLNTGGLGSEQFF. In nucleotides, the CDR3 is TGTGCCAGCAGTTTGAACACGGGGGGTCTGGGGTCGGAGCAGTTCTTC.

This chain links TRBV3-1 (or the pseudogene TRBV3-2) with TRBJ2-3; the D is unclear. Germline loops: CDR1 LGHDT, CDR2 YNNKEL (reference sequence). The length of the CDR3 is 15 residues. V was cut by 4 bases and J by 0 bases, with 11 bases left in between. The CDR3 spells CASSLAVSSTDTQYF. The DNA for the CDR3 is TGTGCCAGCAGCCTAGCAGTTTCTAGCACAGATACGCAGTATTTT.

The table lists this clone with a few counts. This chain connects TRBV3-1 (or the pseudogene TRBV3-2) to TRBJ2-1; a possible D gene is TRBD2 (5 bases). V was shortened by 4 bases and J by 8 bases, with 6 bases between the two germline ends. The CDR3 sequence is 11 residues long. Per the germline V gene, CDR1 is LGHDT and CDR2 is YNNKEL (reference sequence). The chain's CDR3 is CASSRADEQFF. The CDR3 region has the DNA TGTGCCAGCAGCCGAGCGGATGAGCAGTTCTTC.

This clone has a single count. The chain links TRBV7-2 to TRBJ2-1; D possibly corresponds to TRBD2 (7 bases). The V and J ends lost 4 bases and 8 bases respectively, with 9 bases between them. Per germline, CDR1 SGHTA and CDR2 FQGNSA. The CDR3 consists of 12 residues. The CDR3 sequence is CASSWGGDEQFF. The CDR3 DNA reads TGTGCCAGCAGCTGGGGGGGCGATGAGCAGTTCTTC.

The V and J genes are TRBV10-3 and TRBJ2-5; D might be TRBD2 (6 bases). The V end was cut by 11 bases, the J end by 5 bases, with 15 bases between. The germline V gene has CDR1 ENHRY and CDR2 SYGVKD. The CDR3 spans 12 residues. CDR3 DNA: TGTGCCTCCGGGGTAGCGGTTGAGACCCAGTACTTC. It yields the protein CASGVAVETQYF.

This chain uses TRBV5-6 with TRBJ1-2, with 7 nucleotides matching TRBD1. Germline lookup yields CDR1 SGHDT and CDR2 YYEEEE. The CDR3 contains 14 residues. V dropped 4 bases and J dropped 2; count of bases not matched to a gene: 5. The DNA for the CDR3 is TGTGCCAGCAGCCGACCGGGACAGAACTATGGCTACACCTTC. This translates into CASSRPGQNYGYTF.

This clone was recorded only once. V usage is TRBV6-2 or TRBV6-3 and J usage is TRBJ2-1; tentatively, D is TRBD2 (7 bases). There are 12 residues in the CDR3. V was pared by 5 bases and J by 14 bases, with 16 bases between. Germline CDR1 and CDR2: MNHEY and SVGEGT. CDR3 sequence (DNA): TGTGCCAGCAGTCCCCCGGGGGCGGGGGAGTTCTTC. Translated, it gives CASSPPGAGEFF.

The V call is TRBV28, the J call TRBJ1-2, with 12 bases identical to TRBD1. V was clipped by 6 bases and J by 2 bases; unmatched bases: 7. This CDR3 has 16 residues. The germline gives CDR1 MDHEN, CDR2 SYDVKM. CDR3 nucleotides: TGTGCCAGCAGCCAAGCCGGGACAGGGGGCAACTATGGCTACACCTTC. This encodes CASSQAGTGGNYGYTF.

This clone was observed a handful of times. The rearrangement links TRBV29-1 to TRBJ1-5; D perhaps matches TRBD1 (6 bases). Trimming left V 7 bases short and J 6 bases short, with 19 bases between. The CDR3 has 14 amino acids. CDR1 SQVTM and CDR2 ANQGSEA come from the germline V gene. CDR3 bases: TGCAGCGGGAAAACAGGGTACGCGGGTCAGCCCCAGCATTTT. Translating gives CSGKTGYAGQPQHF.

This sequence joins TRBV19 and TRBJ1-5; D is unclear. The V end was cut by 5 bases, the J end by 0 bases, with 11 bases between. Per germline, CDR1 LNHDA and CDR2 SQIVND (reference sequence). The CDR3 is made up of 15 amino acids. The CDR3 nucleotides read TGTGCCAGTAGTCCGACGGGATTTAGCAATCAGCCCCAGCATTTT. Translated: CASSPTGFSNQPQHF.

The V call is TRBV6-2 or TRBV6-3, the J call TRBJ1-2; 10 positions agree with TRBD1. Losses at the gene ends were 5 bases for V and 3 bases for J; bases not matched to a gene: 6. Germline assignment: CDR1 MNHEY and CDR2 SVGEGT. The CDR3 has 15 amino acids. The CDR3 DNA follows: TGTGCCAGCAGTAAAGGACAGGGGGAATACTATGGCTACACCTTC. It yields the protein CASSKGQGEYYGYTF.

The chain employs TRBV6-2 or TRBV6-3 and TRBJ2-3; possible D gene TRBD1, 5 bases. Trimming cost V 3 bases and J 0 bases, with 7 bases left between them. Germline assignment: CDR1 MNHEY and CDR2 SVGEGT. The CDR3 is made up of 14 amino acids. The CDR3 sequence is CASSYGASTDTQYF. CDR3 DNA: TGTGCCAGCAGTTATGGGGCGAGCACAGATACGCAGTATTTT.

The chain has TRBV19 and TRBJ2-5, with 9 bases aligning to TRBD2. CDR3 length: 13 residues. With 5 bases clipped from V and 5 bases from J, the junction kept 3 bases outside the gene matches. The germline V gene encodes CDR1 LNHDA and CDR2 SQIVND (reference sequence). CDR3 sequence (DNA): TGTGCCAGTAGTGCGGGAGGGTGGGAGACCCAGTACTTC. This sequence encodes CASSAGGWETQYF.

The rearrangement joins TRBV5-5 to TRBJ2-2, with a possible D match to TRBD1 (5 bases). In germline, CDR1 is SGHKS, CDR2 YYEKEE (reference sequence). This CDR3 spans 15 amino acids. Trimming pared 1 base from V and 4 bases from J, leaving 11 bases between. The CDR3 coding sequence is TGTGCCAGCAGCTTGCGTGGGGCGGTCACCGGGGAGCTGTTTTTT. Amino acid sequence: CASSLRGAVTGELFF.

This clone was recorded only once. V usage is TRBV21-1 and J usage is TRBJ1-6; TRBD1 is the table's D call and was not checked against the DNA. TRBV21-1 is a pseudogene segment. The CDR3 length is 15 residues. The CDR3 DNA sequence: TGTGCCAGCAGCAAAGGACAGGGGGATGGTTCACCCCTCCACTTT. It is translated as CASSKGQGDGSPLHF.